This TCR beta chain appears in the sequencing data of a study of blood T cells in healthy people across ages. This clonotype was found many times. J gave up 1 base and V 6 bases, and 6 bases lay outside the gene matches. CDR3 length equals 13 residues. Germline V gene data show CDR1 as SQVTM and CDR2 as ANQGSEA. Then a second PCR, running roughly 7 to 11 cycles, was carried out with a sample-barcoded 5' primer and a J-beta primer mix. TCRdb used MiXCR to reprocess the 5' RACE reads, holding one entry per CDR3 protein. Altogether around 790,000 distinct CDR3 sequences are present, more than 40% being singletons, with the ten largest covering roughly a fifth.

The chain carries TRBV29-1 and TRBJ2-7, with TRBD1 matching over 7 bases. Input material: blood. The TCR was taken from a man between 60 and 75 years old in good health. CDR3 sequence: CSVLTGVSYEQYF. The CDR3 nucleotides are TGCAGCGTACTAACAGGGGTATCCTACGAGCAGTACTTC.